Each of the 18 T cell receptor beta chains below was sequenced from the same sample in a study of control samples from healthy donors and cancer patients. TCRdb's table, derived via immunoSEQ multiplex PCR, lists solely in-frame clones and lacks some. The sample shows tens of thousands of clones, around 80% of them seen only once. Source material: PBMCs. The receptor source for this set is a man aged 60-69 years with head and neck cancer.

The chain joins TRBV18 to TRBJ1-1; no reliable D call. Germline CDR1 KGHSH, CDR2 LQKENI. The V end was cut by 0 bases, the J end by 4 bases, with 9 bases between. There are 14 residues in the CDR3. The CDR3, as DNA: TGTGCCAGCTCACCACCGGGCGGCGGCACTGAAGCTTTCTTT. Protein sequence: CASSPPGGGTEAFF.

DNA of the CDR3: TGTGCCAGCAGCTCCGGACAGGGAACCGAGCAGTACTTC. Translating gives CASSSGQGTEQYF. This sequence joins TRBV7-2 and TRBJ2-7; 8 positions agree with TRBD1. Germline V gives CDR1 SGHTA, CDR2 FQGNSA. After removal of 4 bases from V and 6 bases from J, the junction contained 5 bases not matched to a gene. The CDR3 contains 13 residues.

V and J are TRBV30 and TRBJ1-6; the match to TRBD1 covers 9 bases. Unmatched junction bases numbered 3, after V lost 5 bases and J lost 10 bases. Germline assignment: CDR1 GTSNPN and CDR2 SVGIG (reference sequence). The CDR3 has 12 residues. The CDR3 DNA is TGTGCCTGGGGGACAGGGAACTCACCCCTCCACTTT. Its translation is CAWGTGNSPLHF.

This clone is medium-sized within its sample. This rearrangement joins TRBV19 to TRBJ1-4, with a possible D match to TRBD1 (5 bases). V was pared by 6 bases and J by 0 bases, with 11 bases between. This CDR3 has 15 residues. Looked up from germline, CDR1 is LNHDA and CDR2 is SQIVND (reference sequence). This chain's CDR3 is CASRNQGATNEKLFF. CDR3 DNA sequence: TGTGCCAGTAGGAATCAGGGAGCAACTAATGAAAAACTGTTTTTT. The variable domain in full, with the rest retrieved from reference TRBV19 and TRBJ1-4, is DGGITQSPKYLFRKEGQNVTLSCEQNLNHDAMYWYRQDPGQGLRLIYYSQIVNDFQKGDIAEGYSVSREKKESFPLTVTSAQKNPTAFYLCASRNQGATNEKLFFGSGTQLSVL.

This chain links TRBV4-2 with TRBJ2-7; 9 positions agree with TRBD1. This CDR3 is 16 amino acids long. The germline CDR1 and CDR2 sequences are LGHNA and YNFKEQ. After removal of 3 bases from V and 0 bases from J, the junction contained 6 bases not matched to a gene. The CDR3 region has the DNA TGTGCCAGCAGCCATACGGGACAGGGCCGCTCCTACGAGCAGTACTTC. Its protein is CASSHTGQGRSYEQYF.

This chain uses TRBV4-1 with TRBJ2-5; 8 nucleotides line up with TRBD1. CDR3 length equals 16 residues. CDR1 is MGHRA, CDR2 YSYEKL, per germline. Germline trimming cut 3 bases from V and 4 bases from J; bases unmatched to any gene: 10. The CDR3 DNA sequence: TGCGCCAGCAGCCAGACAGGACAGGGAGACGGAGAGACCCAGTACTTC. This codes for CASSQTGQGDGETQYF.

This clone has a handful of counts. V is TRBV29-1 and J is TRBJ1-1; 9 nucleotides agree with TRBD1. The V and J ends lost 6 bases and 6 bases, in that order; junction bases with no gene match: 11. The CDR3 runs 14 residues. Germline loops: CDR1 SQVTM, CDR2 ANQGSEA. The CDR3 loop reads CSVLTGTGTSEAFF. The CDR3 nucleotides read TGCAGCGTCTTAACCGGGACAGGGACCTCTGAAGCTTTCTTT.

The V call is TRBV4-2, the J call TRBJ1-3; D is unclear. Trimming cost V 3 bases and J 4 bases, with 4 bases left between them. This CDR3 is 12 amino acids long. CDR1 and CDR2 (germline): LGHNA, YNFKEQ. This CDR3 is CASSQAGNTIYF. As DNA, the CDR3 is TGTGCCAGCAGCCAGGCCGGAAACACCATATATTTT.

The CDR3 is CASSLGTGKYEQYF. Written as DNA, the CDR3 is TGCGCCAGCAGCTTGGGGACAGGAAAATACGAGCAGTACTTC. The V and J genes are TRBV5-1 and TRBJ2-7; 7 bases are shared with TRBD1. This CDR3 has 14 residues. Germline CDR1 SGHRS, CDR2 YFSETQ. The V and J ends lost 0 bases and 4 bases, in that order; junction bases with no gene match: 4.

The chain links TRBV19 to TRBJ2-6; D might be TRBD1 (6 bases). In germline, CDR1 is LNHDA, CDR2 SQIVND (reference sequence). This CDR3 spans 13 amino acids. In nucleotides, the CDR3 is TGTGGCGCCAGGGGCTCTGGGGCCAACGTCCTGACTTTC. Translation gives CGARGSGANVLTF. Looking up the rest from reference TRBV19 and TRBJ2-6 gives the full variable domain: DGGITQSPKYLFRKEGQNVTLSCEQNLNHDAMYWYRQDPGQGLRLIYYSQIVNDFQKGDIAEGYSVSREKKESFPLTVTSAQKNPTAFYLCGARGSGANVLTFGAGSRLTVL.

The chain is built from TRBV5-4 and TRBJ1-4, with D unclear. Per the germline V gene, CDR1 is SGHNT and CDR2 is YYREEE (reference sequence). The V end was cut by 3 bases, the J end by 0 bases, with 9 bases between. The CDR3 consists of 15 residues. The CDR3 loop is CASSSRATTNEKLFF. The CDR3 nucleotides read TGTGCCAGCAGCTCCCGGGCGACAACTAATGAAAAACTGTTTTTT.

The J gene is TRBJ2-3, the V gene TRBV4-2, with D tentatively TRBD2 (5 bases). Germline values: CDR1 LGHNA, CDR2 YNFKEQ. V was cut by 4 bases and J by 1 base, with 33 bases left in between. CDR3 length equals 22 residues. The CDR3 nucleotides are TGTGCCAGCAGCCCATGTTTGGTTCGGACGCTCCGCGGGTTCGGAGGCACAGATACGCAGTATTTT. Protein sequence: CASSPCLVRTLRGFGGTDTQYF.

The chain employs TRBV11-2 and TRBJ2-1; 12 nucleotides match TRBD2. This CDR3 has 17 amino acids. Looked up from germline, CDR1 is SGHAT and CDR2 is FQNNGV. The V and J ends lost 5 bases and 8 bases, in that order; junction bases with no gene match: 13. CDR3 DNA: TGTGCCAGCAGCCAAAGCGGACTAGCGGGACATCGGGATGAGCAGTTCTTC. Amino acids: CASSQSGLAGHRDEQFF.

This chain connects TRBV15 to TRBJ2-3; D is unresolved. Germline-derived CDR1 and CDR2 are LNHNV and YYDKDF (reference sequence). The CDR3 runs 14 residues. V was trimmed by 1 base and J by 3 bases, leaving 8 bases between them. The DNA for the CDR3 is TGTGCCACCAGCAGAGGGACCGTGACAGATACGCAGTATTTT. It translates to CATSRGTVTDTQYF.

The sample holds a few counts of this clone. CDR3 coding DNA: TGTGCCAGCAGCTCATCCGGGGCCCTCGAGCTGTTTTTT. This codes for CASSSSGALELFF. The chain links TRBV5-6 to TRBJ2-2; D tentatively fits TRBD1 or TRBD2 (5 bases each). This CDR3 has 13 amino acids. The ends were cut back, 3 bases at V and 11 bases at J, with 14 bases in the middle. The germline V gene encodes CDR1 SGHDT and CDR2 YYEEEE.

This chain uses TRBV6-5 with TRBJ1-1; D not certain. The CDR3 totals 15 residues. V dropped 2 bases and J dropped 0 bases, with 10 bases sitting between them. Per the germline V gene, CDR1 is MNHEY and CDR2 is SVGAGI. The CDR3 reads CASSYLTGLNTEAFF. CDR3 DNA sequence: TGTGCCAGCAGTTACCTCACCGGCCTGAACACTGAAGCTTTCTTT.

The chain uses TRBV29-1 and TRBJ1-2; D perhaps matches TRBD1 (5 bases). CDR3 length: 13 amino acids. Looked up from germline, CDR1 is SQVTM and CDR2 is ANQGSEA. V lost 6 bases to trimming and J lost 8 bases, with 19 bases between them. The CDR3 DNA follows: TGCAGCGTATTAAACGATCAGGGCGTCGGCTACACCTTC. Protein: CSVLNDQGVGYTF.

The V gene is TRBV5-8, the J gene TRBJ1-5; 9 positions match TRBD1. The CDR3 runs 15 residues. CDR1 is SGHTS and CDR2 is YDEGEE in the germline V gene. Losses at the gene ends were 3 bases for V and 5 bases for J; bases not matched to a gene: 6. The CDR3 loop is CASSSGTGFDQPQHF. Written as DNA, the CDR3 is TGTGCCAGCAGCTCCGGGACAGGGTTTGATCAGCCCCAGCATTTT.